Listed below are T cell receptor beta chains from one sample, sequenced in a study of T cells in Graves' hyperthyroidism and ophthalmopathy. MiXCR was run by TCRdb on the multiplex PCR reads, yielding one entry per CDR3 protein. The sample lists 700,000 to 850,000 distinct CDR3 sequences, about 35% occurring once. Specimen: blood. The receptors were sampled from a middle-aged woman with Graves' hyperthyroidism. Both conserved end residues are part of each CDR3. The D gene is left open where the match is weak. Size values are once, few and many counts, or a class for expanded clones, and some rows have none.

v_gene	abundance	j_gene	d_gene	CDR3nt	CDR3aa
TRBV7-9	few	TRBJ2-2	TRBD2	TGTGCCAGCAGCTCCTCACTAGCGGGGAACACCGGGGAGCTGTTTTTT	CASSSSLAGNTGELFF
TRBV6-2/TRBV6-3	-	TRBJ1-5	-	TGTGCCAGTTCTGCAGATGGATTTAATAGCAATCAGCCCCAGCATTTT	CASSADGFNSNQPQHF
TRBV7-9	-	TRBJ2-5	-	TGTGCCAGCAGCTTAGGTCGTGGGGGCTTGGAGACCCAGTACTTC	CASSLGRGGLETQYF
TRBV20-1	-	TRBJ2-1	-	TGCAGTGCTGAAGGGAAACAGACAGGTAGGCCCGAGCAGTTCTTC	CSAEGKQTGRPEQFF
TRBV6-5	many	TRBJ1-1	-	TGTGCCAGCAGTTACCGATCAGGAGCTTTAGCTTTCTTT	CASSYRSGALAFF
TRBV10-2	-	TRBJ1-6	TRBD1	TGCGCCAGCGAAACCGGACAGGCCCTCCACTTT	CASETGQALHF
TRBV6-5	-	TRBJ2-7	TRBD2	TGTGCCAGCAGTTACTCGATTGTGTCTAGCGGTTCCTACGAGCAGTACTTC	CASSYSIVSSGSYEQYF
TRBV25-1	-	TRBJ1-5	-	TGTGCCAGCTTAGACGTGGGCAATCAGCCCCAGCATTTT	CASLDVGNQPQHF
TRBV12-3/TRBV12-4	few	TRBJ1-2	TRBD1	TGTGCCAGCAGTTTAGGTGGTGGGACAGGGAACTATGGCTACACCTTC	CASSLGGGTGNYGYTF
TRBV6-5	-	TRBJ1-6	-	TGTGCCAGCAGTTACGTAGGCTCAGATAATTCACCCCTCCACTTT	CASSYVGSDNSPLHF
TRBV7-9	many	TRBJ1-6	-	TGTGCCAGCAGCCTGCTTGAGACTAGCTCCTATAATTCACCCCTCCACTTT	CASSLLETSSYNSPLHF
TRBV6-6	-	TRBJ2-7	-	TGTGCCAGCAGTTACGAGGGACTTTCACCCTACGAGCAGTACTTC	CASSYEGLSPYEQYF
TRBV4-3	many	TRBJ1-1	-	TGCGCCAGCAGCCAAACCGACCTGGCGGCGAACACTGAAGCTTTCTTT	CASSQTDLAANTEAFF
TRBV5-1	-	TRBJ1-1	-	TGCGCCAGCAGCCTCGGACCAAAGGGCACTGAAGCTTTCTTT	CASSLGPKGTEAFF
TRBV19	-	TRBJ1-6	TRBD1	TGTGCCAGTAGTGAGACAGGGGGTTCACCCCTCCACTTT	CASSETGGSPLHF
TRBV12-3/TRBV12-4	many	TRBJ2-5	-	TGTGCCAGCAGTGAGGGTATGCGGGAGACCCAGTACTTC	CASSEGMRETQYF
TRBV20-1	many	TRBJ1-6	TRBD1	TGCAGTGCTAGGAGGACAGGGGGCGGGAGTAATTCACCCCTCCACTTT	CSARRTGGGSNSPLHF
TRBV7-9	-	TRBJ1-3	TRBD1	TGTGCCAGCAGCCCAGGGACAGGGTACGAGTCGGACACCATATATTTT	CASSPGTGYESDTIYF
TRBV4-3	-	TRBJ2-5	-	TGCGCCAGCAGCCAAGGAGGGGAGACCCAGCACTTC	CASSQGGETQHF
TRBV5-6	many	TRBJ1-2	TRBD1	TGTGCCAGCAGCTTTAACGACAGGGACTACACCTTC	CASSFNDRDYTF
TRBV20-1	many	TRBJ2-5	TRBD1	TGCAGTGCCCCACCCGCTGGGACAGGGTACGAGACCCAGTACTTC	CSAPPAGTGYETQYF
TRBV9	many	TRBJ1-1	-	TGTGCCAGCAGCGTCCGCACTGAAGCTTTCTTT	CASSVRTEAFF
TRBV20-1	few	TRBJ1-5	TRBD1	TGCAGTGCTAGAGCCTTTACAGGGGCTGGTCAGCCCCAGCATTTT	CSARAFTGAGQPQHF
TRBV29-1	many	TRBJ1-6	-	TGCAGCGTCTCGCGGGACGGGGATTCACCCCTCCACTTT	CSVSRDGDSPLHF
TRBV29-1	-	TRBJ2-7	TRBD2	TGCAGCGTTGTCACTAGCGGTTCCTCCTACGAGCAGTACTTC	CSVVTSGSSYEQYF
TRBV25-1	many	TRBJ1-2	-	TGTGCCAGCAGTGAATTTAGTGGGCTGGACGGCTACACCTTC	CASSEFSGLDGYTF
TRBV6-5	-	TRBJ1-6	TRBD1	TGTGCCACCTCTCGGACAGGGAATAATTCACCCCTCCACTTT	CATSRTGNNSPLHF
TRBV19	-	TRBJ1-5	TRBD1	TGTGCCTGGAGGTCCCCGACAGGGAAGGGTCGTGATCAGCCCCAGCATTTT	CAWRSPTGKGRDQPQHF
TRBV12-3/TRBV12-4	-	TRBJ1-5	-	TGTGCCACCGGCACCGGGCAGAGAGAGACCCAGCATTTT	CATGTGQRETQHF
TRBV9	many	TRBJ2-5	TRBD1	TGTGCCAGCAGCGTAGGATGGGGACAGGGGAACCAAGAGACCCAGTACTTC	CASSVGWGQGNQETQYF
TRBV9	many	TRBJ2-7	-	TGTGCCAGCAGCGTAGCTTACGGATCCTACGAGCAGTACTTC	CASSVAYGSYEQYF
TRBV2	-	TRBJ2-3	-	TGTGCCAGCAGCCGCTCAGGGCGGGCAGATACGCAGTATTTT	CASSRSGRADTQYF
TRBV29-1	-	TRBJ1-1	TRBD1	TGCAGCGTTGAAGGGACAGGGGTTACTGAAGCTTTCTTT	CSVEGTGVTEAFF
TRBV30	few	TRBJ1-1	-	TGTGCCTGGAGTGTTAGGGTCAGTGAAGCTTTCTTT	CAWSVRVSEAFF
TRBV10-3	-	TRBJ1-1	-	TGTGCCATCAGCCCGGAGAAGGGAGTAACTGAAGCTTTCTTT	CAISPEKGVTEAFF
TRBV19	many	TRBJ1-5	-	TGTGCCAGTAGTCCACACAGGGTCGGTCAGCCCCAGCATTTT	CASSPHRVGQPQHF
TRBV10-3	-	TRBJ2-7	TRBD1	TGTGCCAGCAATACTTTGAGACAGGGCTACGAGCAGTACTTC	CASNTLRQGYEQYF
TRBV5-6	few	TRBJ2-7	-	TGTGCCAGCAGCTTGCGGGAGAGATACGAGCAGTACTTC	CASSLRERYEQYF
TRBV20-1	-	TRBJ1-1	-	TGCAGTGCTAGAGATTATCCCCAGGGCGGGCGTACTGAAGCTTTCTTT	CSARDYPQGGRTEAFF
TRBV6-2/TRBV6-3	many	TRBJ1-2	-	TGTGCCAGCAGCTTTACCGGCCATGGCTACACCTTC	CASSFTGHGYTF
TRBV12-3/TRBV12-4	few	TRBJ1-1	-	TGTGCCAGCAGTTACCAAATGAACACTGAAGCTTTCTTT	CASSYQMNTEAFF
TRBV12-3/TRBV12-4	-	TRBJ2-7	-	TGTGCCAGCAGTTTCAGGGGGGTGAACTACGAGCAGTACTTC	CASSFRGVNYEQYF
TRBV10-3	-	TRBJ2-3	-	TGTGCCATCGGAGAGGGACTCACAGATACGCAGTATTTT	CAIGEGLTDTQYF
TRBV29-1	-	TRBJ2-2	TRBD1	TGCAGCGTTGAACCACAGGGGGCCGGCACCGGGGAGCTGTTTTTT	CSVEPQGAGTGELFF
TRBV7-9	-	TRBJ1-5	-	TGTGCCAGCAGCCGGTGGGGGGGCGGGCAGCCCCAGCATTTT	CASSRWGGGQPQHF
TRBV20-1	many	TRBJ2-5	-	TGCAGTGCGGTAGGGAATGCCCGGTCACAAGAGACCCAGTACTTC	CSAVGNARSQETQYF
TRBV29-1	-	TRBJ2-1	-	TGCAGCGTTGAGTACAGAAATGAGCAGTTCTTC	CSVEYRNEQFF
TRBV24-1	-	TRBJ2-5	-	TGTGCCGCCAGCGAGTCGAGGGAGACCCAGTACTTC	CAASESRETQYF
TRBV20-1	-	TRBJ1-3	-	TGCAGTGCTATAGGGCCTGGAAACACCATATATTTT	CSAIGPGNTIYF
TRBV7-2	-	TRBJ2-7	-	TGTGCCAGCAGCTTAGCTCTACCGCCCTACGAGCAGTACTTC	CASSLALPPYEQYF
TRBV19	many	TRBJ1-6	-	TGTGCCAGCCTGAACCAGGGGAGGGGGGAACCCCTCCACTTT	CASLNQGRGEPLHF
TRBV5-1	-	TRBJ1-1	-	TGCGCCAGCAATCCGGACACCGGGGACACTGAAGCTTTCTTT	CASNPDTGDTEAFF
TRBV7-2	many	TRBJ1-6	-	TGTGCCAGCAGCTTAGTAACCCAGGGCACTTCACCCCTCCACTTT	CASSLVTQGTSPLHF